These T cell receptor beta chains were read from a single sample in a study of T-cell reconstitution after alpha-beta-depleted transplantation in children. MiXCR, applied by TCRdb to the PCR reads, yields one record per CDR3 protein. The profile covers approximately 130,000 distinct CDR3 sequences, with more than 9.5% appearing a single time and 24% taken by the ten largest. The sample in question was PBMCs, mostly from graft donor cells, obtained 180 days after TCRalphabeta/CD19-depleted stem cell transplant. These receptors originate from a girl less than two years old who had a stem cell transplant for combined immunodeficiency, so the T cells may come from the graft donor. Both conserved end residues are part of each CDR3. A D gene is named only where the DNA matches it firmly. Not all rows give a size; the values are once, few, many and, for expanded clones, a class.

>few|TRBJ2-7|.|TRBV20-1
CSARSRSRYEQYF
TGCAGTGCTAGATCGCGGTCGCGGTACGAGCAGTACTTC
>.|TRBJ2-5|.|TRBV30
CAWSGLLETQYF
TGTGCCTGGAGTGGTCTCTTGGAGACCCAGTACTTC
>.|TRBJ1-1|.|TRBV7-9
CASAQGAEAFF
TGTGCCAGCGCCCAGGGCGCTGAAGCTTTCTTT
>.|TRBJ1-3|.|TRBV15
CATQGKGGDTIYF
TGTGCCACCCAGGGAAAGGGTGGAGACACCATATATTTT
>.|TRBJ2-1|.|TRBV20-1
CSAATGVSSYNEQFF
TGCAGTGCAGCTACCGGGGTGAGCTCCTACAATGAGCAGTTCTTC
>.|TRBJ2-6|.|TRBV5-1
CASSLAGTPGANVLTF
TGCGCCAGCAGCTTGGCAGGGACCCCTGGGGCCAACGTCCTGACTTTC
>once|TRBJ1-3|.|TRBV6-2/TRBV6-3
CASRTPSPDTIYF
TGTGCCAGCCGGACCCCCTCCCCGGACACCATATATTTT
>.|TRBJ2-7|.|TRBV20-1
CSASFSGSSYEQYF
TGCAGTGCTAGTTTTTCTGGCTCCTCCTACGAGCAGTACTTC
>.|TRBJ2-5|TRBD1|TRBV5-6
CASSLAWTGGHQETQYF
TGTGCCAGCAGCTTGGCCTGGACAGGGGGCCATCAAGAGACCCAGTACTTC
>few|TRBJ2-1|TRBD1|TRBV29-1
CSVEEGTGGSWNEQFF
TGCAGCGTTGAAGAAGGGACAGGGGGCAGTTGGAATGAGCAGTTCTTC
>.|TRBJ2-1|TRBD2|TRBV20-1
CSAKREGFNEQFF
TGCAGTGCAAAGCGGGAGGGGTTCAATGAGCAGTTCTTC
>many|TRBJ1-2|TRBD1|TRBV4-3
CASSLRQGIGSYGYTF
TGCGCCAGCAGCCTCCGACAGGGAATAGGCTCTTATGGCTACACCTTC
>many|TRBJ2-1|TRBD1|TRBV10-3
CAIRDRGRSYNEQFF
TGTGCCATCAGGGACAGGGGTCGATCCTACAATGAGCAGTTCTTC
>.|TRBJ2-1|.|TRBV4-3
CASSQVRFWEQFF
TGCGCCAGCAGCCAAGTTCGCTTTTGGGAGCAGTTCTTC
>few|TRBJ1-5|.|TRBV12-3/TRBV12-4
CASSLGDQPQHF
TGTGCCAGCAGTTTAGGGGACCAGCCCCAGCATTTT
>.|TRBJ2-6|.|TRBV24-1
CATSDTGANVLTF
TGTGCCACCAGTGACACTGGGGCCAACGTCCTGACTTTC
>few|TRBJ1-5|TRBD1|TRBV28
CASSFTGGQRPQHF
TGTGCCAGCAGTTTTACAGGGGGCCAACGGCCCCAGCATTTT
>.|TRBJ2-1|TRBD1|TRBV29-1
CSVPRDRGVFF
TGCAGCGTACCAAGGGACAGGGGGGTGTTCTTC
>few|TRBJ2-1|.|TRBV12-3/TRBV12-4
CASSLRGGPYNEQFF
TGTGCCAGCAGTTTACGGGGAGGCCCCTACAATGAGCAGTTCTTC
>.|TRBJ2-7|.|TRBV20-1
CSARAVIVGEQYF
TGCAGTGCTAGAGCAGTTATCGTAGGGGAGCAGTACTTC
>many|TRBJ2-1|TRBD2|TRBV7-3
CASSRSPSGGIYNEQFF
TGTGCCAGCAGCCGCTCTCCTAGCGGGGGCATCTACAATGAGCAGTTCTTC
>many|TRBJ2-3|TRBD1|TRBV20-1
CSARVWTGDTQYF
TGCAGTGCTAGAGTCTGGACAGGGGATACGCAGTATTTT
>.|TRBJ1-3|TRBD1|TRBV7-2
CASSARQGARGNTIYF
TGTGCCAGCAGCGCCCGACAGGGGGCGCGGGGAAACACCATATATTTT
>.|TRBJ2-7|.|TRBV5-1
CASSLVAYWYEQYF
TGCGCCAGCAGCTTGGTAGCCTACTGGTACGAGCAGTACTTC
>few|TRBJ2-7|.|TRBV7-9
CASSFFPHEQYF
TGTGCCAGCAGCTTTTTTCCCCACGAGCAGTACTTC
>many|TRBJ2-3|TRBD1|TRBV5-1
CASSSPTGATDTQYF
TGCGCCAGCAGCTCCCCGACAGGGGCCACAGATACGCAGTATTTT
>few|TRBJ2-7|.|TRBV4-1
CASSQDALTQYF
TGCGCCAGCAGCCAAGACGCTTTGACGCAGTACTTC
>few|TRBJ2-7|.|TRBV12-3/TRBV12-4
CASSPDKYLYYEQYF
TGTGCCAGCAGCCCTGACAAATATCTTTACTACGAGCAGTACTTC
>.|TRBJ1-3|.|TRBV20-1
CSAGDVPSGNTIYF
TGCAGTGCTGGGGACGTTCCCTCTGGAAACACCATATATTTT
>many|TRBJ2-4|.|TRBV12-3/TRBV12-4
CASSLGGAKNIQYF
TGTGCCAGCAGTTTAGGAGGGGCCAAAAACATTCAGTACTTC
>few|TRBJ1-5|TRBD1|TRBV12-3/TRBV12-4
CASSIYRGDRGRQPQHF
TGTGCCAGCAGCATTTATCGGGGGGACAGGGGAAGACAGCCCCAGCATTTT
>.|TRBJ2-1|.|TRBV5-4
CASSPTAGFSYNEQFF
TGTGCCAGCAGCCCAACGGCGGGTTTCTCCTACAATGAGCAGTTCTTC
>.|TRBJ2-1|TRBD2|TRBV7-9
CASRGGLAGKTPFF
TGTGCCAGCAGGGGGGGGCTAGCGGGCAAAACGCCGTTCTTC
>many|TRBJ2-7|.|TRBV7-8
CASSLARSYEQYF
TGTGCCAGCAGCTTAGCGCGGTCCTACGAGCAGTACTTC
>few|TRBJ2-7|.|TRBV20-1
CSARRFDLGEQYF
TGCAGTGCTAGACGGTTCGACTTGGGTGAGCAGTACTTC
>.|TRBJ1-2|.|TRBV6-6
CASTWRGDGYTF
TGTGCCAGCACTTGGCGGGGCGATGGCTACACCTTC
>.|TRBJ2-3|.|TRBV20-1
CSARARTSTDTQYF
TGCAGTGCTAGAGCCCGGACTAGCACAGATACGCAGTATTTT
>many|TRBJ2-3|.|TRBV15
CATSRAGRKVTDTQYF
TGTGCCACCAGCAGAGCCGGACGTAAAGTAACAGATACGCAGTATTTT